These 27 T cell receptor beta chains share one sample of origin, sequenced in a study of blood T cell repertoires in COVID-19. Generated by immunoSEQ multiplex PCR, the TCRdb table keeps only in-frame clones and is missing some. The repertoire consists of 150,000 to 200,000 clones, with about 86% occurring once and the leading ten covering about 8.2%. Sequenced: peripheral blood. The source of these receptors is a man aged 55-75 years with acute or convalescent COVID-19.

This chain connects TRBV3-1 (or the pseudogene TRBV3-2) to TRBJ2-1, with D possibly matching TRBD2 (6 bases). CDR3 length: 15 residues. The V end was cut by 0 bases, the J end by 4 bases, with 10 bases between. The germline V gene encodes CDR1 LGHDT and CDR2 YNNKEL (reference sequence). CDR3 sequence reads: CASSQDVGRYNEQFF. In DNA, the CDR3 is TGTGCCAGCAGCCAAGACGTGGGGAGGTACAATGAGCAGTTCTTC.

The rearrangement links TRBV19 to TRBJ1-1, with D maybe TRBD1 (5 bases). The CDR3 runs to 14 residues. The V gene lost 9 bases and the J gene lost 3 bases, with 17 bases spanning the gap. Per the germline V gene, CDR1 is LNHDA and CDR2 is SQIVND (reference sequence). The DNA of the CDR3 is TGTGCCAGCAGAAGGGGAGGGCGGGACACTGAAGCTTTCTTT. Translated: CASRRGGRDTEAFF.

The CDR3 reads CASSSRLAEHYNEQFF. The DNA of the CDR3 is TGTGCCAGCAGCTCCCGCTTAGCGGAGCACTACAATGAGCAGTTCTTC. The gene calls are TRBV11-2 and TRBJ2-1, with D possibly TRBD2 on 6 matching bases. In germline, CDR1 is SGHAT, CDR2 FQNNGV. Trimming cost V 4 bases and J 3 bases, with 16 bases left between them. The CDR3 extends over 16 amino acids.

This chain joins TRBV28 and TRBJ2-7, with D tentatively TRBD1 (6 bases). Trimming took 3 bases from V and 2 from J, leaving 8 bases between them. The germline V gene has CDR1 MDHEN and CDR2 SYDVKM. The CDR3 loop spans 13 amino acids. The CDR3 DNA reads TGTGCCAGCAGTTTCGGACAGACCTACGAGCAGTACTTC. Amino acid sequence: CASSFGQTYEQYF.

The CDR3 DNA is TGTGCCAGCAGCTCCTCGGGCCTGGGACAGAGACGCTCCTACGAGCAGTACTTC. It yields the protein CASSSSGLGQRRSYEQYF. The chain carries TRBV11-2 and TRBJ2-7, with 7 bases fitting TRBD1. There are 18 residues in the CDR3. The germline V gene has CDR1 SGHAT and CDR2 FQNNGV. V was pared by 4 bases and J by 0 bases, with 15 bases of the junction left unmatched.

This clone was seen only a few times. The genes are TRBV5-5 and TRBJ2-2, with TRBD2 identical over 9 bases. V trimming: 4 bases; J trimming: 3 bases; junction bases outside the gene matches: 7. Germline assignment: CDR1 SGHKS and CDR2 YYEKEE (reference sequence). The CDR3 has 16 residues. The CDR3 coding sequence is TGTGCCAGCAGCCCGCATAGCGGGAGCGACACCGGGGAGCTGTTTTTT. It encodes CASSPHSGSDTGELFF.

V and J are TRBV10-3 and TRBJ1-2; TRBD1 agrees at 10 bases. Trimming removed 6 bases from V and 4 bases from J; junction bases left unmatched: 5. Germline V lookup: CDR1 ENHRY, CDR2 SYGVKD. CDR3 size: 14 residues. CDR3 nucleotides: TGTGCCATCAGCGGGACAGGGGTTCGCTATGGCTACACCTTC. This translates into CAISGTGVRYGYTF.

Comment on this clone: The sample holds other DNA sequences that translate to the same CDR3. The CDR3 sequence is CAWSVSGSTDTQYF. DNA of the CDR3: TGTGCCTGGAGCGTTAGCGGGAGCACAGATACGCAGTATTTT. The genes are TRBV30 and TRBJ2-3, with 7 nucleotides matching TRBD2. Germline trimming cut 3 bases from V and 0 bases from J; bases unmatched to any gene: 3. The length of the CDR3 is 14 residues. Germline values: CDR1 GTSNPN, CDR2 SVGIG (reference sequence). Full variable domain (rest looked up from reference TRBV30 and TRBJ2-3): SQTIHQWPATLVQPVGSPLSLECTVEGTSNPNLYWYRQAAGRGLQLLFYSVGIGQISSEVPQNLSASRPQDRQFILSSKKLLLSDSGFYLCAWSVSGSTDTQYFGPGTRLTVL.

Worth noting for this clone: A junction end diverges from the germline sequence, so it may reflect a read error. The V gene is TRBV18, the J gene TRBJ2-1; 11 nucleotides align to TRBD2. Germline V gene sequence: CDR1 KGHSH, CDR2 LQKENI. The CDR3 runs 18 residues. CDR3 bases: TGTGCCAGCTCATCTCTCCTAGCGGGAGGTGTCTCCGACAATGAGCAGTTCTTC. The encoded protein is CASSSLLAGGVSDNEQFF.

The V call is TRBV9, the J call TRBJ2-1, with 8 bases identical to TRBD2. Germline CDR1 reads SGDLS; CDR2 reads YYNGEE. J gave up 0 bases and V 4 bases, and 6 bases lay outside the gene matches. This CDR3 comprises 16 residues. The CDR3 protein is CASSRTSSSSYNEQFF. The CDR3 DNA follows: TGTGCCAGCAGCCGGACTAGCAGTAGCTCCTACAATGAGCAGTTCTTC.

The CDR3 region is CASSPRPWTGSPYNEQFF. CDR3 DNA sequence: TGTGCCAGCAGTCCCCGACCCTGGACAGGGAGCCCCTACAATGAGCAGTTCTTC. The chain recombines TRBV28 with TRBJ2-1; 8 bases match TRBD1. V lost 5 bases to trimming and J lost 2 bases; unmatched junction nucleotides: 14. This CDR3 is built from 18 residues. Germline values: CDR1 MDHEN, CDR2 SYDVKM.

V usage is TRBV19 and J usage is TRBJ2-2, with TRBD1 identical over 8 bases. Trimming at V came to 4 bases and at J to 7 bases, leaving 2 bases not matched to a gene. The CDR3 totals 13 residues. Germline V gene lookup returns CDR1 LNHDA and CDR2 SQIVND (reference sequence). CDR3 amino acids: CASSTRGLGELFF. The CDR3 DNA follows: TGTGCCAGTAGTACCAGGGGGCTCGGGGAGCTGTTTTTT.

The chain is built from TRBV7-9 and TRBJ2-5, with D uncertain. This CDR3 region has 11 residues. The germline gives CDR1 SEHNR, CDR2 FQNEAQ (reference sequence). Trimming stripped 5 bases from V and 2 bases from J, with 3 bases between. The CDR3, as DNA: TGTGCCAGCAGCCAACAAGAGACCCAGTACTTC. Translating it yields CASSQQETQYF.

The V and J genes are TRBV2 and TRBJ2-2; tentative D call: TRBD2 (6 bases). In germline, CDR1 is SNHLY, CDR2 FYNNEI. The V and J ends lost 7 bases and 5 bases respectively, with 14 bases between them. The CDR3 runs to 14 residues. CDR3 DNA: TGTGCCAGCACAACGGGTGGGGGGACCGGGGAGCTGTTTTTT. This sequence encodes CASTTGGGTGELFF.

The chain employs TRBV7-9 and TRBJ2-7, with 9 bases fitting TRBD1. Germline values: CDR1 SEHNR, CDR2 FQNEAQ (reference sequence). The length of the CDR3 is 16 residues. V was clipped by 2 bases and J by 3 bases; unmatched bases: 8. The CDR3, as DNA: TGTGCCAGCAGCTTACGACCGGGACAGGGAAACTACGAGCAGTACTTC. It is translated as CASSLRPGQGNYEQYF. Variable domain in full (rest from reference TRBV7-9 and TRBJ2-7): DTGVSQNPRHKITKRGQNVTFRCDPISEHNRLYWYRQTLGQGPEFLTYFQNEAQLEKSRLLSDRFSAERPKGSFSTLEIQRTEQGDSAMYLCASSLRPGQGNYEQYFGPGTRLTVT.

V gene TRBV29-1 combines with J gene TRBJ2-5; 14 positions agree with TRBD2. The ends lost 0 bases at V and 14 bases at J; junction bases unmatched: 11. The CDR3 is made up of 15 amino acids. Germline values: CDR1 SQVTM, CDR2 ANQGSEA. The CDR3 reads CSVEDQHRLAGGYYF. The CDR3 nucleotides are TGCAGCGTTGAAGATCAACATCGACTAGCGGGGGGGTATTACTTC. The complete variable domain, with remaining parts taken from reference TRBV29-1 and TRBJ2-5, reads SAVISQKPSRDICQRGTSLTIQCQVDSQVTMMFWYRQQPGQSLTLIATANQGSEATYESGFVIDKFPISRPNLTFSTLTVSNMSPEDSSIYLCSVEDQHRLAGGYYFGPGTRLLVL.

The chain employs TRBV28 and TRBJ1-2, with 11 bases matching TRBD1. Germline V CDR1 and CDR2: MDHEN, SYDVKM. The CDR3 is 15 amino acids. V lost 4 bases, J lost 6 bases, and 7 bases stayed unmatched. CDR3: CASSSRDRGTDGYTF. DNA of the CDR3: TGTGCCAGCAGTTCCCGGGACAGGGGGACTGATGGCTACACCTTC.

The chain joins TRBV5-1 to TRBJ2-5; 13 positions match TRBD2. Germline V gene lookup returns CDR1 SGHRS and CDR2 YFSETQ. V trimming: 4 bases; J trimming: 0 bases; junction bases outside the gene matches: 9. CDR3 length: 18 residues. CDR3 sequence reads: CASSEGLAGAVHQETQYF. CDR3 coding DNA: TGCGCCAGCAGCGAAGGACTAGCGGGAGCCGTACACCAAGAGACCCAGTACTTC.

The V call is TRBV29-1, the J call TRBJ2-7, with D perhaps matching TRBD1 (6 bases). The CDR3 has 12 residues. Germline CDR1 reads SQVTM; CDR2 reads ANQGSEA. Trimming pared 7 bases from V and 5 bases from J, leaving 15 bases between. CDR3 DNA: TGCAGCGCCGCGAAACAGGGCGACGAGCAGTACTTC. Translated: CSAAKQGDEQYF.

Many counts were recorded for this clone. The chain has TRBV20-1 and TRBJ1-2, with D unresolved. CDR1 is DFQATT and CDR2 is SNEGSKA in the germline V gene (reference sequence). The CDR3 length is 8 residues. V was pared by 7 bases and J by 6 bases, with 3 bases between. CDR3 in DNA: TGCAGTGGTAATGGCTACACCTTC. Translated: CSGNGYTF.

The chain is built from TRBV25-1 and TRBJ2-1; 8 nucleotides align to TRBD1. The V and J ends lost 6 bases and 11 bases, in that order; junction bases with no gene match: 9. The germline V gene encodes CDR1 MGHDK and CDR2 SYGVNS. CDR3 size: 13 residues. The CDR3 DNA is TGTGCCAGCAGGGACGACAGGGGAGGAAAGCAGTTCTTC. Residues: CASRDDRGGKQFF.

The genes are TRBV2 and TRBJ2-3; 11 bases align to TRBD1. There are 14 residues in the CDR3. With V trimmed by 6 bases and J by 4 bases, 3 bases remained unmatched. Germline values: CDR1 SNHLY, CDR2 FYNNEI. CDR3 sequence (DNA): TGTGCCAGCAGAGGACAGGGGGCGGCAGATACGCAGTATTTT. Protein sequence: CASRGQGAADTQYF.

The V call is TRBV29-1, the J call TRBJ1-2; the D is unclear. Germline lookup yields CDR1 SQVTM and CDR2 ANQGSEA. This CDR3 is built from 15 residues. V was trimmed by 3 bases and J by 5 bases, leaving 19 bases between them. The chain's CDR3 is CSVDKYSQNPYGYTF. The CDR3 nucleotides are TGCAGCGTTGATAAGTACAGCCAGAACCCTTATGGCTACACCTTC. The variable domain in full, completed from reference TRBV29-1 and TRBJ1-2, reads SAVISQKPSRDICQRGTSLTIQCQVDSQVTMMFWYRQQPGQSLTLIATANQGSEATYESGFVIDKFPISRPNLTFSTLTVSNMSPEDSSIYLCSVDKYSQNPYGYTFGSGTRLTVV.

The rearrangement links TRBV10-3 to TRBJ2-7; 7 bases align to TRBD1. The trim removed 5 bases at V and 6 bases at J, leaving 10 bases unmatched. Germline loops: CDR1 ENHRY, CDR2 SYGVKD. The CDR3 consists of 14 residues. CDR3 in amino acids: CAISPDRDLTEQYF. In DNA, the CDR3 is TGTGCCATCAGTCCCGACAGGGACCTCACCGAGCAGTACTTC.

The chain uses TRBV30 and TRBJ1-1; perhaps TRBD1 as D (5 bases). Germline CDR1 and CDR2: GTSNPN and SVGIG (reference sequence). Trimming removed 3 bases at V and 0 bases at J, with 14 bases between. The CDR3 is made up of 15 amino acids. The CDR3 spells CAWRGGSTVNTEAFF. In nucleotides, the CDR3 is TGTGCCTGGAGGGGGGGATCCACGGTGAACACTGAAGCTTTCTTT.

The chain carries TRBV5-1 and TRBJ1-1; no firm D call. Deletions cut 4 bases from V and 2 bases from J, with 9 bases between. CDR1 and CDR2 (germline): SGHRS, YFSETQ. This CDR3 is built from 13 residues. In DNA form, the CDR3 reads TGCGCCAGCAGCCGAGCGGCTAACACTGAAGCTTTCTTT. Translating it yields CASSRAANTEAFF.

The chain carries TRBV10-2 and TRBJ1-1; a weak D match, TRBD1 (5 bases). The CDR3 totals 15 residues. Germline loops: CDR1 WSHSY, CDR2 SAAADI. Trimming left V 0 bases short and J 4 bases short, with 12 bases between. CDR3 DNA sequence: TGCGCCAGCAGTGAGTCAGGGGCAGGGCCCACTGAAGCTTTCTTT. Its translation: CASSESGAGPTEAFF.